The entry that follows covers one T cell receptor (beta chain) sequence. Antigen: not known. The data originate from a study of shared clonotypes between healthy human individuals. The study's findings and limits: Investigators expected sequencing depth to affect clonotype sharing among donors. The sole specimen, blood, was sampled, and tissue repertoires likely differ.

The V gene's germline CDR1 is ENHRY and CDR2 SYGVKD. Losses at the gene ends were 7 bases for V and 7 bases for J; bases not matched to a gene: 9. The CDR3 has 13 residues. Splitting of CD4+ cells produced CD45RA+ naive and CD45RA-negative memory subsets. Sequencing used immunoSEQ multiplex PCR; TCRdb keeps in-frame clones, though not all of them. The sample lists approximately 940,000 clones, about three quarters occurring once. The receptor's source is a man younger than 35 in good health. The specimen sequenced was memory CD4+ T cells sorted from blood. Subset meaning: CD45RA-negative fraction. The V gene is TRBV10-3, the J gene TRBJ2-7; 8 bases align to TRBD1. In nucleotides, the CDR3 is TGTGCCATCAACCCAGGGGGCCAGAGGGAGCAGTACTTC. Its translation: CAINPGGQREQYF.